The rows below give T cell receptor beta chains drawn from one sample of a study of shared clonotypes between healthy human individuals. Sequenced by immunoSEQ multiplex PCR; TCRdb stores in-frame clones only, minus some. The table lists 2 million to 3 million clones, approximately 94% of them singletons. The sequenced sample consisted of naive CD4+ T cells from PBMCs. The receptors stem from a man between 18 and 35 years old in good health. Some clones in this sample may be carry-over from other donors' samples. The CDR3 runs from the conserved cysteine through the conserved F or W. A clone size is listed for some rows: how often the clone was seen (once, few, many), or a class if it is expanded.

J gene	clone size	V gene	CDR3 length	CDR3 protein
TRBJ2-7	NA	TRBV19	14	CASTPPGRSYEQYF
TRBJ1-2	NA	TRBV6-1	13	CASRTTGNYGYTF
TRBJ2-7	NA	TRBV7-2	16	CASSSQTLAGVYEQYF
TRBJ2-2	few	TRBV5-4	12	CASSPIGGELFF
TRBJ2-7	NA	TRBV7-2	14	CASSLVRGAYEQYF
TRBJ2-2	NA	TRBV28	13	CASSRGVTGELFF
TRBJ1-1	few	TRBV4-2	12	CASSQLTGEAFF
TRBJ1-2	NA	TRBV15	14	CATRPEWGGGGYTF
TRBJ2-1	NA	TRBV5-1	15	CASSRGLADDNEQFF
TRBJ1-2	NA	TRBV19	13	CASSLGANYGYTF
TRBJ2-2	NA	TRBV6-1	16	CASSALGGLGAGELFF
TRBJ2-7	NA	TRBV21-1	14	CASSKGQGTYEQYF
TRBJ1-2	NA	TRBV9	14	CASSVAIGFYGYTF
TRBJ1-3	NA	TRBV5-4	16	CASSLTGGAPGNTIYF
TRBJ1-1	once	TRBV14	14	CASRLVTGYTEAFF
TRBJ1-2	NA	TRBV4-1	17	CASSRRDGRELGYGYTF
TRBJ2-7	NA	TRBV2	12	CASSKSGTEQYF
TRBJ2-3	NA	TRBV7-8	17	CASSLGWLAGSTDTQYF
TRBJ2-3	NA	TRBV9	16	CASSVDGNGGRDTQYF
TRBJ1-2	NA	TRBV11-2	12	CASSLYGFGYTF
TRBJ2-6	NA	TRBV10-3	15	CAIRGQHSGANVLTF
TRBJ1-2	NA	TRBV6-5	16	CASSSARRAWGYGYTF
TRBJ2-5	NA	TRBV5-1	15	CASSSGLAAQETQYF
TRBJ1-2	NA	TRBV6-1	15	CASSEWTGTRYGYTF
TRBJ2-7	NA	TRBV7-2	14	CASSLRDKTYEQYF
TRBJ2-7	NA	TRBV6-5	15	CASSRAGTGVYEQYF
TRBJ2-1	NA	TRBV5-1	15	CASSLSGQGINEQFF
TRBJ2-1	NA	TRBV30	14	CAWKFQMADNEQFF
TRBJ2-7	NA	TRBV2	14	CATRQGSARSEQYF
TRBJ2-3	few	TRBV15	16	CATSRGLAGVTDTQYF
TRBJ2-3	once	TRBV11-3	12	CASSLASNTQYF
TRBJ2-5	NA	TRBV4-3	16	CASSQIGTSRAETQYF
TRBJ2-7	NA	TRBV28	15	CASSSRTGGVQEQYF
TRBJ2-1	NA	TRBV5-8	15	CASSWTVSRGNEQFF
TRBJ2-7	NA	TRBV7-8	19	CASSLTLGLAGGSSYEQYF
TRBJ2-2	NA	TRBV9	17	CASSPDTGRTNTGELFF
TRBJ2-7	NA	TRBV6-6	15	CASSLPGTGGYEQYF
NA	once	TRBV7-2	17	CASSRRSTGGYTYEQYF
TRBJ2-3	NA	TRBV20-1	11	CSVWRTDTQYF
TRBJ1-2	NA	TRBV30	13	CAWSLRGFGGYTF
TRBJ2-1	NA	TRBV5-1	15	CASSPRPTELNEQFF
TRBJ2-3	NA	TRBV9	16	CASSVGAGGYTDTQYF
TRBJ1-4	NA	TRBV28	15	CASSSPLLGYEKLFF
TRBJ1-2	NA	TRBV7-9	14	CASSLGQGSYGYTF
TRBJ2-3	once	TRBV14	13	CASSQDTGTTQYF
TRBJ2-5	NA	TRBV5-1	13	CASSSGLKETQYF
TRBJ2-2	NA	TRBV30	11	CAWSVWGELFF
TRBJ1-5	NA	TRBV5-6	15	CASSPWAGGAQPQHF
TRBJ1-4	NA	TRBV5-5	15	CASSLARAWSEKLFF
TRBJ2-1	NA	TRBV28	14	CASSRVPPYNEQFF
TRBJ2-5	NA	TRBV27	14	CASSPLQGRETQYF
TRBJ2-5	NA	TRBV2	14	CASKFRGGMETQYF